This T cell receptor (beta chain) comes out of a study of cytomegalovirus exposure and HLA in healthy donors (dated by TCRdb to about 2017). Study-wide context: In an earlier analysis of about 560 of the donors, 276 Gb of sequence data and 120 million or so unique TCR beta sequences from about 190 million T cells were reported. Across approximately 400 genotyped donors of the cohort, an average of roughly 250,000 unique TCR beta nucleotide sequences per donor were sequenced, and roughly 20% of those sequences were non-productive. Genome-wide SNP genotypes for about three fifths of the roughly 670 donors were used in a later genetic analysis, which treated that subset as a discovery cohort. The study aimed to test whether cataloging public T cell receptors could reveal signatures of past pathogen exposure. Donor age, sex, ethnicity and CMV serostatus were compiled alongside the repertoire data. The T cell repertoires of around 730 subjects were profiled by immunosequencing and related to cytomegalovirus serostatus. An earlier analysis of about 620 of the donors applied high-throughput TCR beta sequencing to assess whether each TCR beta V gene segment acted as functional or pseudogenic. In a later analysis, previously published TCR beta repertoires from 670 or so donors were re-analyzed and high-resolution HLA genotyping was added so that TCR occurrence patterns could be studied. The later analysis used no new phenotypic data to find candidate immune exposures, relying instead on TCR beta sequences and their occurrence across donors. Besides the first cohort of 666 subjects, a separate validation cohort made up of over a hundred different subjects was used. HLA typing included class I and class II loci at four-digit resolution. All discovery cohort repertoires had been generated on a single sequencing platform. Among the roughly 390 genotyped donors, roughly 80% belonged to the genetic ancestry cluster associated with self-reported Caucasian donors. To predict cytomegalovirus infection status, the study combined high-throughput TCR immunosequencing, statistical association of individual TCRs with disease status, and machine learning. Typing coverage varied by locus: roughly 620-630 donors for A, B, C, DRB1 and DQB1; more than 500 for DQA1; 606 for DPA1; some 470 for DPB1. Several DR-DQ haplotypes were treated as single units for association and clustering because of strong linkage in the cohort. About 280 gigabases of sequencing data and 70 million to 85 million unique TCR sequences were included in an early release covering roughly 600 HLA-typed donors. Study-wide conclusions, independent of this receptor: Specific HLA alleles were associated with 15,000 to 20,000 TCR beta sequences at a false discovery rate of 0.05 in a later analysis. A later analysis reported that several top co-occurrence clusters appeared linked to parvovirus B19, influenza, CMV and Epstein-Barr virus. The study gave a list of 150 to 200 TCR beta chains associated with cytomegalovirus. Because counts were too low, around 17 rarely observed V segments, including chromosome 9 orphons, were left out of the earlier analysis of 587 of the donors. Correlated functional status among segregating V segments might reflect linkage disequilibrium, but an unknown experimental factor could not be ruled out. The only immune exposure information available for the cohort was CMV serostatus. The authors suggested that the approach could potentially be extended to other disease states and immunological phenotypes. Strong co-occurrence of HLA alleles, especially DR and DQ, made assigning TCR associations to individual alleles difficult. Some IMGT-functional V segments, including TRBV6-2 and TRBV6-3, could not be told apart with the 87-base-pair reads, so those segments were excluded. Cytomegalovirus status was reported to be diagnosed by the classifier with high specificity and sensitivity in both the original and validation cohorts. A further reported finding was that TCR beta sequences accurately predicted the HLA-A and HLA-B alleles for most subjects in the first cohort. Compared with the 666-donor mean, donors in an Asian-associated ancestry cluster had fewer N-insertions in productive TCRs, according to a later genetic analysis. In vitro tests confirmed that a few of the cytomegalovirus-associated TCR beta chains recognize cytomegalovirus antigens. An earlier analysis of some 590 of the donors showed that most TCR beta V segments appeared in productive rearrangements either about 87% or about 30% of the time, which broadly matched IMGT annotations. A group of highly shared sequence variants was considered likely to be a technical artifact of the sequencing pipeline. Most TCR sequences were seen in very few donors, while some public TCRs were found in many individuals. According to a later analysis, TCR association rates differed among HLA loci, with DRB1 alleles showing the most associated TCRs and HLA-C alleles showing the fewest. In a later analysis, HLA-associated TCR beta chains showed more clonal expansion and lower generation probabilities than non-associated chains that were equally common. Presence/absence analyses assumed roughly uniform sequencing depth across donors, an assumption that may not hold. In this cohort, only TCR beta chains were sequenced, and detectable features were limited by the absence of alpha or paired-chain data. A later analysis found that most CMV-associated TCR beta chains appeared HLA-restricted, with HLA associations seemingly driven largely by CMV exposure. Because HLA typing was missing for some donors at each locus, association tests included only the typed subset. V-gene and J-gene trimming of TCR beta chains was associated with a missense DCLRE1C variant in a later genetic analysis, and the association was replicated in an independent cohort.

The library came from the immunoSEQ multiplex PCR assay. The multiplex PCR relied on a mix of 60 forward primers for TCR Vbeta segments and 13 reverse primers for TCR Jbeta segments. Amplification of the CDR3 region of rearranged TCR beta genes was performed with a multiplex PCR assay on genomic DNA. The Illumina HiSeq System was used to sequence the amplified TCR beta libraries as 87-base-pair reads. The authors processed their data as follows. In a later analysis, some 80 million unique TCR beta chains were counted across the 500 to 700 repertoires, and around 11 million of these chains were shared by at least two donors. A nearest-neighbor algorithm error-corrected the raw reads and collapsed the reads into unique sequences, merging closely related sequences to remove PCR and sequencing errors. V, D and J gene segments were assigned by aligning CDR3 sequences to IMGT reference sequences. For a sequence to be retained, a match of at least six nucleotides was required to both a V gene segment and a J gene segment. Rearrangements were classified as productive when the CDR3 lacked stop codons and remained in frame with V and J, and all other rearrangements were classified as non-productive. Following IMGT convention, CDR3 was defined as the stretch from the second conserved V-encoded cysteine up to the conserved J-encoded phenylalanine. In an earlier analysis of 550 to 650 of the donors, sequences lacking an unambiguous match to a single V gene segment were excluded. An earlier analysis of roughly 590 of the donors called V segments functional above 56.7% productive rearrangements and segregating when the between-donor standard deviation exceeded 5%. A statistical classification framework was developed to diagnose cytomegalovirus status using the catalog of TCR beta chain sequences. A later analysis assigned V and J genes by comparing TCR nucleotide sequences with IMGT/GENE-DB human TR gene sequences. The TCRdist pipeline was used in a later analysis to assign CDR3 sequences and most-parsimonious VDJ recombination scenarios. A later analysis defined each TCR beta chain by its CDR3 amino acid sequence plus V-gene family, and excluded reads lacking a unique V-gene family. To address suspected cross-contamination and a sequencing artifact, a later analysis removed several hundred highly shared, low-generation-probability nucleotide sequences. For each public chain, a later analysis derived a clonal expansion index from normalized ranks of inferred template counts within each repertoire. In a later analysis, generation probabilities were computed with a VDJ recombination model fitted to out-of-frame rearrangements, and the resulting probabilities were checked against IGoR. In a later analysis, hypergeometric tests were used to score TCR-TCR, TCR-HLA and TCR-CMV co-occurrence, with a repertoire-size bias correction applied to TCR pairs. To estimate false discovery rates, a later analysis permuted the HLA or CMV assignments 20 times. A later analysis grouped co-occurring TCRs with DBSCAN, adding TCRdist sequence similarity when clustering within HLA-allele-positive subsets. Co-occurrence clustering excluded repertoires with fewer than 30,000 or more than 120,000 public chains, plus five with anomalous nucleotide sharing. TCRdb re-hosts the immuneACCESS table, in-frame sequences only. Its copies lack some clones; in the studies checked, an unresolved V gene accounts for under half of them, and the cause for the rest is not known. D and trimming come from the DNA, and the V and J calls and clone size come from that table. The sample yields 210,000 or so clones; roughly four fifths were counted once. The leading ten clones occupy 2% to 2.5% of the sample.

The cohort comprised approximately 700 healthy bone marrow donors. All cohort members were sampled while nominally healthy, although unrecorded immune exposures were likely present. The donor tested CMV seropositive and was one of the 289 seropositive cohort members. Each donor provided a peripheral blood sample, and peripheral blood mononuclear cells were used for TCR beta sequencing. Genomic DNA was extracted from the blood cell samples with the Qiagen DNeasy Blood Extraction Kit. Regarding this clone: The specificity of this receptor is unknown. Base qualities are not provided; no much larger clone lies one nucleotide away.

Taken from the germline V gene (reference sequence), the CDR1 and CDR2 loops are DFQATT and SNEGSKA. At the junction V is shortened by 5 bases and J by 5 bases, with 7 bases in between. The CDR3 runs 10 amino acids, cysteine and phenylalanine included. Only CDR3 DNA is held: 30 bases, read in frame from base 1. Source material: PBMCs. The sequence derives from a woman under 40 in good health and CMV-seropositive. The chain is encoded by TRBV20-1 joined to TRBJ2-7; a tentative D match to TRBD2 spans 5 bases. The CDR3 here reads CSAWRHEQYF. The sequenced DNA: TGCAGTGCTTGGAGGCACGAGCAGTACTTC.